A selection of T cell receptor beta chains follows, all from one sample in a study of OX40 agonist ivuxolimab in advanced cancers. Clones were read by immunoSEQ multiplex PCR, and TCRdb kept only the in-frame ones, dropping some. The profile shows more than 60,000 clones, 90% to 95% of them singletons. Sequenced here: CD4+ or CD8+ T cells sorted from blood, sampled in a trial of the OX40 agonist ivuxolimab. The receptors shown here come from an adult with an advanced solid tumor such as melanoma, head and neck, liver or kidney cancer. CDR3s include the opening cysteine and the closing phenylalanine or tryptophan. The D gene is left open where the match is weak. Part of the rows lack a size; the others show once, few, many or a class for expanded clones.

>TRBV15|.|.|TRBJ1-2
CATSTIGLGVNYGYTF
TGTGCCACCAGCACCATAGGGTTGGGTGTTAACTATGGCTACACCTTC
>TRBV14|TRBD2|.|TRBJ2-1
CASSQTEGLAGDKGNEQFF
TGTGCCAGCAGCCAGACCGAAGGACTAGCGGGAGATAAGGGCAATGAGCAGTTCTTC
>TRBV7-8|TRBD2|few|TRBJ2-3
CASSLLAGLEDTQYF
TGTGCCAGCAGCCTATTAGCGGGATTGGAAGATACGCAGTATTTT
>TRBV12-5|TRBD2|.|TRBJ2-1
CASAPGSGTSYNEQFF
TGTGCTAGTGCCCCGGGTAGCGGGACCTCCTACAATGAGCAGTTCTTC
>TRBV4-2|TRBD2|.|TRBJ2-3
CASSQDRMGGLAGGTDTQYF
TGTGCCAGCAGCCAAGATAGAATGGGGGGACTAGCGGGAGGGACAGATACGCAGTATTTT
>TRBV4-3|TRBD1|.|TRBJ1-2
CASSQAAGGTYGYTF
TGCGCCAGCAGCCAAGCCGCAGGGGGAACCTATGGCTACACCTTC
>TRBV7-2|.|.|TRBJ2-2
CASSLTGELFF
TGTGCCAGCAGCCTCACCGGGGAGCTGTTTTTT
>TRBV5-6|.|.|TRBJ2-7
CASSFRGQYEQYF
TGTGCCAGCAGCTTCAGGGGTCAGTACGAGCAGTACTTC
>TRBV9|.|.|TRBJ2-4
CASSVDLGNIQYF
TGTGCCAGCAGCGTAGATCTAGGGAACATTCAGTACTTC
>TRBV11-2|.|few|TRBJ1-1
CASSFRVGAEAFF
TGTGCCAGCAGCTTCAGGGTAGGCGCGGAAGCTTTCTTT
>TRBV2|TRBD2|.|TRBJ2-7
CASSATSGPSYEQYF
TGTGCCAGCAGTGCGACTAGCGGGCCCTCCTACGAGCAGTACTTC
>TRBV7-3|TRBD2|.|TRBJ2-7
CASSLEGTSGYEQYF
TGTGCCAGCAGCTTAGAGGGGACTAGCGGATACGAGCAGTACTTC
>TRBV4-1|TRBD1|.|TRBJ2-7
CASSADRGAYEQYF
TGCGCCAGCAGCGCGGACAGGGGAGCCTACGAGCAGTACTTC
>TRBV12-2|.|.|TRBJ2-3
CASRLAEGGTSTDTQYF
TGTGCAAGTCGCTTAGCGGAGGGCGGGACTAGCACAGATACGCAGTATTTT
>TRBV4-3|TRBD1|.|TRBJ1-2
CASSQGTAGTANYGYTF
TGCGCCAGCAGCCAAGGGACAGCCGGGACAGCTAACTATGGCTACACCTTC
>TRBV4-2|.|.|TRBJ1-5
CASSVTERGNQPQHF
TGTGCCAGCAGCGTAACAGAACGGGGCAATCAGCCCCAGCATTTT
>TRBV11-3|TRBD1|.|TRBJ2-5
CASSLARTTGFHETQYF
TGTGCCAGCAGCTTAGCGCGTACGACAGGGTTCCACGAGACCCAGTACTTC
>TRBV30|.|.|TRBJ1-1
CAWSPSRDLNTEAFF
TGTGCCTGGAGTCCCAGCCGGGACCTGAACACTGAAGCTTTCTTT
>TRBV7-3|.|.|TRBJ1-1
CASSLAGTPDTEAFF
TGTGCCAGCAGCTTAGCAGGAACCCCCGACACTGAAGCTTTCTTT
>TRBV6-8|TRBD1|.|TRBJ1-3
CARFRDSQTPSPHSGNTIYF
TGTGCCAGGTTTCGGGACAGCCAGACCCCCTCACCACACTCTGGAAACACCATATATTTT
>TRBV25-1|.|.|TRBJ2-7
CASSELGGPGTYEQYF
TGTGCCAGCAGTGAATTGGGGGGTCCCGGAACCTACGAGCAGTACTTC
>TRBV4-3|.|.|TRBJ2-1
CASSQSTRSGDEQFF
TGCGCCAGCAGCCAATCGACAAGGAGCGGAGATGAGCAGTTCTTC
>TRBV12-5|.|.|TRBJ2-5
CASGLSLSTQLEETQYF
TGTGCTAGTGGTTTGTCTCTTTCGACTCAGCTTGAAGAGACCCAGTACTTC
>TRBV11-1|TRBD2|.|TRBJ2-3
CASHGTRESTDTQYF
TGTGCCAGCCACGGGACTAGGGAGAGCACAGATACGCAGTATTTT
>TRBV7-3|TRBD1|.|TRBJ2-5
CASSGTGGSQETQYF
TGTGCCAGCAGCGGGACAGGGGGCTCCCAAGAGACCCAGTACTTC
>TRBV5-4|TRBD1|.|TRBJ2-2
CASSHGTGGGTGELFF
TGTGCCAGCAGCCACGGGACAGGGGGCGGCACCGGGGAGCTGTTTTTT
>TRBV28|TRBD1|once|TRBJ1-2
CASSPGTGTNYGYTF
TGTGCCAGCAGTCCGGGGACAGGCACTAACTATGGCTACACCTTC